The 26 T cell receptor beta chains reported below all come from one sample, sequenced in a study of T-cell memory formation after mild COVID-19. TCRdb independently ran MiXCR on the 5' RACE reads; one entry per CDR3 protein. The table has 530,000 or so distinct CDR3 sequences, around a sixth seen once. The sample consisted of PBMCs or a T cell subset sorted from them (not recorded which). These receptors were obtained from an adult woman who had mild COVID-19 (a few samples of this study predate the infection). Cell type and time point are not known.

V usage is TRBV15 and J usage is TRBJ2-2, with no clear D. Trimming removed 2 bases at V and 2 bases at J, with 9 bases between. CDR1 LNHNV and CDR2 YYDKDF come from the germline V gene (reference sequence). The CDR3 is 15 residues long. The CDR3 DNA follows: TGTGCCACCAGCAGACCGACGGAAAACACCGGGGAGCTGTTTTTT. Residues: CATSRPTENTGELFF.

This clonotype was counted only a few times. J is TRBJ1-1 and V is TRBV20-1; D possibly corresponds to TRBD1 (6 bases). This CDR3 spans 14 amino acids. V lost 5 bases and J 4 bases, leaving 17 bases between the germline ends. Germline-derived CDR1 and CDR2 are DFQATT and SNEGSKA (reference sequence). The chain's CDR3 is CSAPKTGRGTEAFF. Here the CDR3 DNA reads TGCAGTGCTCCGAAGACAGGTCGGGGCACTGAAGCTTTCTTT.

The chain is built from TRBV2 and TRBJ2-1; TRBD2 aligns across 9 bases. Per germline, CDR1 SNHLY and CDR2 FYNNEI. The CDR3 runs to 16 residues. With 6 bases clipped from V and 2 bases from J, the junction kept 8 bases outside the gene matches. As DNA, the CDR3 is TGTGCCAGCAGCCCCGCGACTAGCGGCCCCTACAATGAGCAGTTCTTC. Residues: CASSPATSGPYNEQFF.

The chain joins TRBV3-1 to TRBJ2-2; possibly TRBD1 for D (6 bases). The V and J ends lost 11 bases and 1 base respectively, with 8 bases between them. This CDR3 has 12 residues. Germline V gene lookup returns CDR1 LGHDT and CDR2 YNNKEL (reference sequence). The CDR3: CAVGGNTGELFF. The CDR3 coding sequence is TGTGCCGTAGGGGGGAACACCGGGGAGCTGTTTTTT.

V usage is TRBV19 and J usage is TRBJ2-7; either TRBD1 or TRBD2 may fit D (5 bases each). The length of the CDR3 is 14 residues. Germline CDR1 and CDR2: LNHDA and SQIVND (reference sequence). Trimming stripped 8 bases from V and 3 bases from J, with 17 bases between. Here the CDR3 DNA reads TGTGCCAGTTCCGTCGGGACCGACTACTACGAGCAGTACTTC. Its protein is CASSVGTDYYEQYF.

The rearrangement joins TRBV7-6 to TRBJ2-1; a possible D gene is TRBD2 (5 bases). The CDR3 is made up of 15 amino acids. The V end lost 3 bases, the J end lost 5 bases, and 14 bases lay between the germline ends. CDR1 and CDR2 from the germline V gene are SGHVS and FNYEAQ. The DNA for the CDR3 is TGTGCCAGCAGCTTGGGAGCAGGCCCTCACAATGAGCAGTTCTTC. Protein sequence: CASSLGAGPHNEQFF.

In this sample, this clonotype turned up a few times. The chain carries TRBV7-3 and TRBJ2-3, with 9 bases that match TRBD1. The CDR3 is 15 amino acids. Germline V gene data show CDR1 as SGHTA and CDR2 as FQGTGA. V was pared by 3 bases and J by 4 bases, with 5 bases of the junction left unmatched. The DNA of the CDR3 is TGTGCCAGCAGCTTTGGGACAGGGAAAGCAGATACGCAGTATTTT. Amino acid sequence: CASSFGTGKADTQYF.

This clonotype showed up just a few times. V usage is TRBV5-6 and J usage is TRBJ1-1; no reliable D call. This CDR3 comprises 12 residues. Looked up from germline, CDR1 is SGHDT and CDR2 is YYEEEE. Deletions cut 3 bases from V and 1 base from J, with 4 bases between. CDR3 nucleotide sequence: TGTGCCAGCAGCTGGCCGAACACTGAAGCTTTCTTT. This encodes CASSWPNTEAFF.

This clonotype was observed a few times. As the CDR3 is not closed by the conserved phenylalanine or tryptophan, this likely results from a read error. This chain links TRBV24-1 with TRBJ2-1; D not certain. Germline CDR1 is KGHDR and CDR2 is SFDVKD. The V end was cut by 3 bases, the J end by 5 bases, with 13 bases between. This CDR3 has 15 residues. CDR3 coding DNA: TGTGCCACCAGTGATCTGGACGTCAGCCACAATGAGCAGTTCATC. It translates to CATSDLDVSHNEQFI.

This clonotype was seen at least ten times. The J gene is TRBJ2-1, the V gene TRBV20-1; TRBD1 matches at 7 bases. CDR1 and CDR2 (germline): DFQATT, SNEGSKA (reference sequence). The junction had 6 bases not matched to a gene; V was cut back by 0 bases and J by 4 bases. CDR3 length: 15 amino acids. DNA for the CDR3: TGCAGTGCTAGAGATCCAGGCAGGGGGTACAATGAGCAGTTCTTC. It yields the protein CSARDPGRGYNEQFF.

This clonotype has a count of ten or more. This chain connects TRBV30 to TRBJ2-3, with D perhaps TRBD2 (6 bases). Per the germline V gene, CDR1 is GTSNPN and CDR2 is SVGIG (reference sequence). CDR3 length: 14 residues. V was pared by 6 bases and J by 1 base, with 14 bases between. CDR3 sequence: CACRWGLRTDTQYF. The CDR3 nucleotides are TGTGCCTGTAGATGGGGACTGCGCACAGATACGCAGTATTTT.

This clonotype has just a few counts. The chain links TRBV6-1 to TRBJ2-5; perhaps TRBD1 as D (6 bases). From germline, CDR1 is MNHNS and CDR2 SASEGT. The CDR3 has 16 residues. The germline V and J ends were trimmed by 2 bases and 4 bases, with 17 bases remaining between them. CDR3 loop: CASSELQGKNRETQYF. In DNA form, the CDR3 reads TGTGCCAGCAGTGAACTCCAGGGGAAAAATCGAGAGACCCAGTACTTC.

The V and J genes are TRBV7-8 and TRBJ2-1; the D gene is possibly TRBD2 (5 bases). The V and J ends lost 7 bases and 9 bases respectively, with 16 bases between them. The length of the CDR3 is 13 residues. Germline CDR1 SGHVS, CDR2 FQNEAQ. The CDR3 here is CASTTDRGSEQFF. CDR3 DNA: TGTGCCAGCACAACAGATAGAGGGAGTGAGCAGTTCTTC.

This chain uses TRBV7-2 with TRBJ2-5; D is possibly TRBD2 (5 bases). CDR1 and CDR2 (germline): SGHTA, FQGNSA. Between the trimmed V and J ends, which lost 1 base and 2 bases, there was a span of 17 bases. The CDR3 runs to 17 residues. The DNA of the CDR3 is TGTGCCAGCAGCTTAGGGGTGCTGCGCGGAGGACAAGAGACCCAGTACTTC. This gives the protein CASSLGVLRGGQETQYF.

This clonotype has just a few counts. V and J are TRBV10-3 and TRBJ2-1; 12 bases line up with TRBD2. This CDR3 is built from 19 residues. Germline CDR1 ENHRY, CDR2 SYGVKD. With V trimmed by 3 bases and J by 0 bases, 9 bases remained unmatched. CDR3: CAISEMLAGGSGSYNEQFF. The DNA for the CDR3 is TGTGCCATCAGTGAAATGCTAGCGGGAGGGTCCGGCTCCTACAATGAGCAGTTCTTC.

The chain recombines TRBV7-6 with TRBJ2-1; D is tentatively TRBD1 or TRBD2 (5 bases each). The CDR3 contains 17 residues. Germline V lookup: CDR1 SGHVS, CDR2 FNYEAQ. V was trimmed by 0 bases and J by 1 base, leaving 13 bases between them. The CDR3 region is CASSLAPGDASYNEQFF. The CDR3 coding sequence is TGTGCCAGCAGCTTAGCGCCTGGGGACGCTTCCTACAATGAGCAGTTCTTC.

This clonotype has a handful of counts. This chain links TRBV18 with TRBJ1-3; D remains unclear. CDR1 is KGHSH, CDR2 LQKENI, per germline. Trimming pared 5 bases from V and 5 bases from J, leaving 10 bases between. This CDR3 is built from 13 residues. CDR3 coding DNA: TGTGCCAGCTCAACCTTGGAACGAAACACCATATATTTT. Its translation is CASSTLERNTIYF.

Only a few counts were recorded for this clonotype. The chain recombines TRBV24-1 with TRBJ2-5; possible D gene TRBD2, 5 bases. Deletions cut 6 bases from V and 2 bases from J, with 6 bases between. The CDR3 loop spans 12 amino acids. CDR1 is KGHDR, CDR2 SFDVKD, per germline. CDR3 residues: CATSWRQETQYF. The CDR3 bases are TGTGCCACCAGTTGGAGGCAAGAGACCCAGTACTTC.

The J gene is TRBJ2-2, the V gene TRBV6-6; D perhaps matches TRBD1 (6 bases). The germline V gene encodes CDR1 MNHNY and CDR2 SVGAGI (reference sequence). CDR3 length: 19 residues. Trimming shortened V by 4 bases and J by 6 bases, and 27 bases separated the two germline ends. The CDR3 coding sequence is TGTGCCAGCAGTTCACCCAGGGGTTCATCGGGCCGTGAGGCCGGGGAGCTGTTTTTT. Its translation: CASSSPRGSSGREAGELFF.

This clonotype was counted ten times or more. V usage is TRBV4-2 and J usage is TRBJ2-3, with 10 bases lining up with TRBD2. This CDR3 has 16 amino acids. The J segment lost 1 base and the V segment lost 1 base, leaving 2 bases of the junction unmatched. The germline gives CDR1 LGHNA, CDR2 YNFKEQ. The CDR3 region is CASSQAGTSGTDTQYF. Here the CDR3 DNA reads TGTGCCAGCAGCCAAGCCGGGACTAGCGGCACAGATACGCAGTATTTT.

This clonotype was seen more than once but under ten times. The gene calls are TRBV2 and TRBJ1-1; D perhaps matches TRBD1 (5 bases). Trimming shortened V by 7 bases and J by 4 bases, and 13 bases separated the two germline ends. Germline V CDR1 and CDR2: SNHLY, FYNNEI. The CDR3 consists of 13 residues. In nucleotides, the CDR3 is TGTGCCAGCATCTGGGACGAGGGCACTGAAGCTTTCTTT. This translates into CASIWDEGTEAFF.

This clonotype was observed a few times. This chain joins TRBV29-1 and TRBJ2-7; TRBD1 matches 7 bases. The CDR3 loop spans 13 amino acids. The germline CDR1 and CDR2 sequences are SQVTM and ANQGSEA. The V gene end was trimmed by 5 bases and the J gene end by 0 bases; junction bases not matched to a gene: 4. The CDR3 spells CSVKTGASYEQYF. The CDR3 DNA sequence: TGCAGCGTTAAAACAGGGGCCTCCTACGAGCAGTACTTC.

This clonotype has only a few counts. The chain carries TRBV6-2 or TRBV6-3 and TRBJ1-5; no clear D. In germline, CDR1 is MNHEY, CDR2 SVGEGT. V was shortened by 2 bases and J by 5 bases, with 16 bases between the two germline ends. This CDR3 spans 16 amino acids. CDR3: CASSYDGIRWYQPQHF. In DNA, the CDR3 is TGTGCCAGCAGTTACGACGGTATAAGGTGGTATCAGCCCCAGCATTTT.

The chain couples TRBV7-8 to TRBJ2-3; 9 positions agree with TRBD1. Unmatched junction bases numbered 5, after V lost 7 bases and J lost 0 bases. The CDR3 contains 15 residues. Germline values: CDR1 SGHVS, CDR2 FQNEAQ. CDR3 nucleotides: TGTGCCAGCACAATCGGGACAGGGAGCACAGATACGCAGTATTTT. Its translation is CASTIGTGSTDTQYF.

The chain joins TRBV7-2 to TRBJ2-3; 15 nucleotides match TRBD2. CDR1 and CDR2 from the germline V gene are SGHTA and FQGNSA. This CDR3 is 15 amino acids long. V gave up 5 bases and J gave up 11 bases; unmatched junction bases: 8. The chain's CDR3 is CASSPGLAGGGRQYF. The CDR3 region has the DNA TGTGCCAGCAGCCCGGGACTAGCGGGAGGCGGGAGGCAGTATTTT. Combining the CDR3 with reference TRBV7-2 and TRBJ2-3 gives the whole variable domain GAGVSQSPSNKVTEKGKDVELRCDPISGHTALYWYRQSLGQGLEFLIYFQGNSAPDKSGLPSDRFSAERTGGSVSTLTIQRTQQEDSAVYLCASSPGLAGGGRQYFGPGTRLTVL.

This clonotype was seen more than once but under ten times. This chain links TRBV12-3 or TRBV12-4 with TRBJ2-3, with D maybe TRBD1 (5 bases). CDR3 size: 15 residues. Deletions cut 3 bases from V and 3 bases from J, with 13 bases between. The CDR3 loop reads CASSFGAGRTDTQYF. CDR3 bases: TGTGCCAGCAGTTTTGGGGCAGGGCGTACAGATACGCAGTATTTT.